This T cell receptor beta chain emerged from a study of T-cell memory formation after mild COVID-19. This clonotype was detected ten times or more. Deletions cut 8 bases from V and 5 bases from J, with 9 bases between. The CDR3 is 11 residues long. The germline CDR1 and CDR2 sequences are SNHLY and FYNNEI. Each CDR3 protein gets one entry after TCRdb re-called the 5' RACE reads with MiXCR. The profile shows about 34,000 distinct CDR3 sequences, roughly 7.5% of them singletons. The chain recombines TRBV2 with TRBJ2-5; possibly TRBD1 for D (6 bases). This clonotype was sampled from a man aged 18 to 35 who had mild COVID-19 (a few samples of this study predate the infection). Cell type and time point are not known. Material: PBMCs or a T cell subset sorted from them (not recorded which). In nucleotides, the CDR3 is TGTGCCAGCCAGGGGTTGGAGACCCAGTACTTC. This codes for CASQGLETQYF. The variable domain in full, completed from reference TRBV2 and TRBJ2-5, reads EPEVTQTPSHQVTQMGQEVILRCVPISNHLYFYWYRQILGQKVEFLVSFYNNEISEKSEIFDDQFSVERPDGSNFTLKIRSTKLEDSAMYFCASQGLETQYFGPGTRLLVL.